This TCR beta chain is drawn from a study of blood T cells in healthy people across ages. Across the study: Through template switching, about one barcoded beta molecule was captured per two T cells, as measured in model experiments. Overall study findings and caveats: Long-lived and aged donors differed, with more naive CD4+ cells and higher diversity in the long-lived.

This clonotype was counted only a few times. Its matching antigen is unknown. Primed by a sample-barcoded 5' primer and a J-beta primer mix, a second PCR proceeded for about 6 to 11 cycles. MiXCR, run by TCRdb on the 5' RACE reads, gives a single entry per CDR3 protein. The table lists approximately 800,000 distinct CDR3 sequences, approximately 25% of them singletons, with approximately 3.7% in the top ten. The CDR3 spans 15 residues. Germline V gene sequence: CDR1 SGHTA, CDR2 FQGNSA. The ends were cut back, 5 bases at V and 0 bases at J, with 11 bases in the middle. In addition, the sample was reused for a study of T cells of mothers and their children. This second study says: Thymic selection, a shaping force on TCR recombination output, acts similarly in related and unrelated pairs. Unrelated mother-child pairs always had slightly, but never significantly, lower normalized overlap than related pairs.

Sequencing was carried out using blood. This sequence joins TRBV7-2 and TRBJ1-3; D unclear. The clonotype comes from a boy under 18 in good health. The CDR3 DNA is TGTGCCAGCAGCGCTCAAGTAAGCTCTGGAAACACCATATATTTT. Protein sequence: CASSAQVSSGNTIYF.